This TCR beta chain stems from a study of T cells in localized non-small cell lung cancer. On this clone: Its antigen is still unknown.

V was pared by 1 base and J by 4 bases, with 4 bases of the junction left unmatched. Germline CDR1 and CDR2: LGHNT and FRNRAP. This CDR3 contains 15 residues. Study findings and constraints: Among the top 100 tumor clones, a median about 57 appeared in adjacent lung. A raised T cell density in blood coincided with lengthier overall survival. Uninvolved adjacent lung had more T cell clonality than any other tissue, topping tumor.

Generated by immunoSEQ multiplex PCR, the TCRdb table keeps only in-frame clones and is missing some. The repertoire includes 45,000 to 50,000 clones, roughly 86% of them detected once, and roughly 2.5% sits in the top ten. This sequence originates from a man aged 35-75 years with stage II lung adenocarcinoma. The rearrangement uses TRBV12-5 and TRBJ1-5, with 7 positions matching TRBD1. The sequenced sample was PBMCs, obtained before any cancer treatment. This CDR3 reads CASGLGQGLNQPQHF. Here the CDR3 DNA reads TGTGCTAGTGGTTTGGGACAGGGCCTGAATCAGCCCCAGCATTTT.